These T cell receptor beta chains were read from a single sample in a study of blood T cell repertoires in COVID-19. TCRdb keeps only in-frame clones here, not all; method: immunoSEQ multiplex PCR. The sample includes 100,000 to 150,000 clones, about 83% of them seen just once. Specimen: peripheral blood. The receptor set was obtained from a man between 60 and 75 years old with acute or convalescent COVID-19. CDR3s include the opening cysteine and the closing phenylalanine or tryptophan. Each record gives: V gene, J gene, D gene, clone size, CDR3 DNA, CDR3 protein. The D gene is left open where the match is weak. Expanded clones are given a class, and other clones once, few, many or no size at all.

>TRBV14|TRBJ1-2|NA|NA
TGTGCCAGCAGCCAAGATATTGTCCGAGAGGCAGGCTACACCTTC
CASSQDIVREAGYTF
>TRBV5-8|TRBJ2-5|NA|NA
TGTGCCAGCAGCTTCCCCGTTAGCCTCGCCCAAGAGACCCAGTACTTC
CASSFPVSLAQETQYF
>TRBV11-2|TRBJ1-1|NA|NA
TGTGCCAGCAGCTTGATCCAGACTGAAGCTTTCTTT
CASSLIQTEAFF
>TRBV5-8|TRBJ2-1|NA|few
TGTGCCAGCAGCTTGCTGTATGTCTACTCCTACAATGAGCAGTTCTTC
CASSLLYVYSYNEQFF
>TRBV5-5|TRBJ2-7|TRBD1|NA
TGTGCCAGCAGCCCGACGATAAGGGGGCAAAGCTACGAGCAGTACTTC
CASSPTIRGQSYEQYF
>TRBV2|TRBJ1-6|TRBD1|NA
TGTGCCAGCAGCAACTTTGAGACAGGGGCGAACTCACCCCTCCACTTT
CASSNFETGANSPLHF
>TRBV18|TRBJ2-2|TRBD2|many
TGTGCCAGCTCAAGGGGACTAGCGGGAGCCGGTACCGGGGAGCTGTTTTTT
CASSRGLAGAGTGELFF
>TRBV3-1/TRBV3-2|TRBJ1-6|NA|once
TGTGCCAGCAGCCAAGATATCGCAGAAAATTCACCCCTCCACTTT
CASSQDIAENSPLHF
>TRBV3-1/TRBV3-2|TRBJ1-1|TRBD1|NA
TGTGCCAGCAGCCAAGCGCACAGGGGAGGTACTGAAGCTTTCTTT
CASSQAHRGGTEAFF
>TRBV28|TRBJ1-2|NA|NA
TGTGCCAGCAGCCAGGGGATGAATGGCTACACCTTC
CASSQGMNGYTF
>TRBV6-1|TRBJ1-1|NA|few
TGTGCCAGCAGTGAAGGGAGAACCCTCGGCACTGAAGCTTTCTTT
CASSEGRTLGTEAFF
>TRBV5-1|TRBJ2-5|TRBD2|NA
TGCGCCAGCACCCGTTCACTAGCGGGAGGGCCCAAGACCCAGTACTTC
CASTRSLAGGPKTQYF
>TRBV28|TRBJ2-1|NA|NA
TGTGCCAGCAGGGGCAGGGGCTACAATGAGCAGTTCTTC
CASRGRGYNEQFF
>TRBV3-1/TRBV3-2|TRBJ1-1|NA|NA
TGTGCCAGCAGCCAAGTTAGGGGAACTGAAGCTTTCTTT
CASSQVRGTEAFF
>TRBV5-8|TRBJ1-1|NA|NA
TGTGCCAGCAGCTTGTTGCGCAACACTGAAGCTTTCTTT
CASSLLRNTEAFF
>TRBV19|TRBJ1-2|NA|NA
TGTGCCAGTAGGACGGGGGAGAGCTATGGCTACACCTTC
CASRTGESYGYTF
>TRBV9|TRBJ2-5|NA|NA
TGTGCCAGCAGCTGGGGGGGACAGGAAAGGGAGACCCAGTACTTC
CASSWGGQERETQYF
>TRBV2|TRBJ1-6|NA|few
TGTGCCAGCGAGGTTATTGCGAATTCACCCCTCCACTTT
CASEVIANSPLHF
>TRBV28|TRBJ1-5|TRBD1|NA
TGTGCCAGCAGCCCCCCGGGACAGGGAATCTACAATCAGCCCCAGCATTTT
CASSPPGQGIYNQPQHF
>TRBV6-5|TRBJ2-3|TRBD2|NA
TGTGCCAGCAGACCGGGACTAGGCTTCGCAGATACGCAGTATTTT
CASRPGLGFADTQYF
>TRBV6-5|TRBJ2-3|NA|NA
TGTGCCAGCTCGGGTGGTATAGATACGCAGTATTTT
CASSGGIDTQYF
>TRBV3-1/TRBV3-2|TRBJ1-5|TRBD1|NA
TGTGCCAGCAGCCAAGGACAGGGGGTTAGCAATCAGCCCCAGCATTTT
CASSQGQGVSNQPQHF